The rows below give T cell receptor beta chains drawn from one sample of a study of shared clonotypes between healthy human individuals. The data were produced by immunoSEQ multiplex PCR, yet TCRdb's version contains in-frame clones alone and is incomplete. The repertoire includes around 2,000,000 clones, roughly 94% of them detected once, and under 0.15% sits in the top ten. The sample consisted of naive CD4+ T cells sorted from blood. Every receptor here comes from a man between 18 and 35 years old in good health. CDR3s include the opening cysteine and the closing phenylalanine or tryptophan. A D gene is named only where the DNA matches it firmly. Expanded clones get a size class; other rows say once, few or many, or leave the size out.

>TRBV5-5|TRBD1|TRBJ2-7|-
TGTGCCAGCAGCTGGGGACAGGGGGCGCGAGAGCAGTACTTC
CASSWGQGAREQYF
>TRBV9|TRBD1|TRBJ1-5|-
TGTGCCAGCAGCGCCGATGGACAGGGATATCAGCCCCAGCATTTT
CASSADGQGYQPQHF
>TRBV6-5|-|TRBJ1-4|-
TGTGCCAGCAGTCCGGGGAGGGGGGAAAAACTGTTTTTT
CASSPGRGEKLFF
>TRBV4-1|-|TRBJ1-1|-
TGCGCCAGCAGCCAAGATAGGAACGTGGGGGGGATGAACACTGAAGCTTTCTTT
CASSQDRNVGGMNTEAFF
>TRBV18|TRBD1|TRBJ1-1|-
TGTGCCAGCTCACCGGCCCTGACAGGGGCAAACACTGAAGCTTTCTTT
CASSPALTGANTEAFF
>TRBV20-1|-|TRBJ2-7|-
TGCAGTGCTCAGAAGAGCTACGAGCAGTACTTC
CSAQKSYEQYF
>TRBV10-2|-|TRBJ1-2|-
TGCGCCAGCAGTCTGACAGCGAGTAACTATGGCTACACCTTC
CASSLTASNYGYTF
>TRBV5-1|TRBD2|TRBJ2-1|-
TGCGCCAGCAGCTTGGCCCGGACTAGCGGGGGATTGGATGAGCAGTTCTTC
CASSLARTSGGLDEQFF
>TRBV7-2|TRBD2|TRBJ2-1|-
TGTGCCAGCAGCTTAAGGACTAGCGGGAGGTATGAGCAGTTCTTC
CASSLRTSGRYEQFF
>TRBV5-8|-|TRBJ1-4|-
TGTGCCAGCAGCTCCAAATTGGGGGCGTTGGGTGAAAAACTGTTTTTT
CASSSKLGALGEKLFF
>TRBV2|-|TRBJ1-5|-
TGTGCCAGCAATACACAGGGAAGTCAGCCCCAGCATTTT
CASNTQGSQPQHF
>TRBV2|-|TRBJ1-2|-
TGTGCCAGCAGTGAAGCGCTTCGGCTACTTCTCTATGGCTACACCTTC
CASSEALRLLLYGYTF
>TRBV5-1|TRBD1|TRBJ2-5|-
TGCGCCAGCAGCCCAACGGGACAGGGGGGGCAAGAGACCCAGTACTTC
CASSPTGQGGQETQYF
>TRBV10-3|-|TRBJ2-5|-
TGTGCCATCAGTGAGTCTGGGGCGGAGACCCAGTACTTC
CAISESGAETQYF
>TRBV6-1|TRBD1|TRBJ2-7|-
TGTGCCAGCAAGATGGAGGAGAACAGGGGAAACGAGCAGTACTTC
CASKMEENRGNEQYF
>TRBV19|-|TRBJ2-7|-
TGTGCCAGTAGTACCCAGGGGATGCATACCGAGCAGTACTTC
CASSTQGMHTEQYF
>TRBV7-9|TRBD1|TRBJ2-7|-
TGTGCCAGCAGCAAAGGGACAGCCCCTTACGAGCAGTACTTC
CASSKGTAPYEQYF
>TRBV4-3|-|TRBJ1-1|-
TGCGCCAGCAGCCAAGTGCGGGGCTTCGAAGCTTTCTTT
CASSQVRGFEAFF
>TRBV19|-|TRBJ2-7|once
TGTGCCAGTAGTATCGATTACCGATCTTCCTACGAGCAGTACTTC
CASSIDYRSSYEQYF
>TRBV18|-|TRBJ2-7|once
TGTGCCAGCTCAGATGGGTACGAGCAGTACTTC
CASSDGYEQYF
>TRBV10-3|-|TRBJ1-2|-
TGTGCCATCAGTGAGTCCGGGGGATCTAACTATGGCTACACCTTC
CAISESGGSNYGYTF
>TRBV5-1|-|TRBJ2-7|-
TGCGCCAGCAGCTTCCGGGGGCGGGAGTACGAGCAGTACTTC
CASSFRGREYEQYF
>TRBV6-5|-|TRBJ2-2|-
TGTGCCAGCAGTTACTACGGACAGACCGGGGAGCTGTTTTTT
CASSYYGQTGELFF
>TRBV28|TRBD1|TRBJ2-5|-
TGTGCCAGCAGTACACCCGACAGGGTTGAGACCCAGTACTTC
CASSTPDRVETQYF
>TRBV15|-|TRBJ2-3|-
TGTGCCACACAGAGGGTCCGCACAGATACGCAGTATTTT
CATQRVRTDTQYF
>TRBV2|-|TRBJ2-1|once
TGTGCCAGCAGGGCGAATGAGCAGTTCTTC
CASRANEQFF
>TRBV18|TRBD1|TRBJ1-2|-
TGTGCCAGCTCAGACGGACAGGGAGGGTGGAATGGCTACACCTTC
CASSDGQGGWNGYTF
>TRBV6-5|-|TRBJ2-2|-
TGTGCCAGCAGGAGATACACCGGGGAGCTGTTTTTT
CASRRYTGELFF
>TRBV25-1|-|TRBJ2-5|-
TGTGCCAGCCAGGACTCCCAGGGCACCCAGTACTTC
CASQDSQGTQYF
>TRBV10-2|TRBD2|TRBJ2-7|-
TGCGCCAGCAGTGACCCCGTAAGGCGGGAGGCGTACGAGCAGTACTTC
CASSDPVRREAYEQYF
>TRBV5-1|TRBD2|TRBJ2-1|-
TGCGCCAGCAGCTTTTCAGCGGGAACCTACAATGAGCAGTTCTTC
CASSFSAGTYNEQFF
>TRBV7-2|TRBD1|TRBJ1-3|-
TGTGCCAGCAGCCTCAGGGGGCCTGGAAACACCATATATTTT
CASSLRGPGNTIYF
>TRBV5-1|TRBD2|TRBJ2-5|-
TGCGCCAGCAGCTTTGCCCCGACTAGCGGGATGTACCAAGAGACCCAGTACTTC
CASSFAPTSGMYQETQYF
>TRBV10-2|-|TRBJ2-5|-
TGCGCCAGCCGGGGGACAGTCCAAGAGACCCAGTACTTC
CASRGTVQETQYF
>TRBV11-2|TRBD2|TRBJ2-7|-
TGTGCCAGCAGCCCCCGGACTAGCGGGAGGGCCAGGGTTTGGGAGCAGTACTTC
CASSPRTSGRARVWEQYF
>TRBV14|-|TRBJ1-4|-
TGTGCCAGCAGCAACCCACTGAGGGGTGAAAAACTGTTTTTT
CASSNPLRGEKLFF
>TRBV5-4|TRBD1|TRBJ1-6|-
TGTGCCAGCAGCCCGGGACAGGGAGAATCACCCCTCCACTTT
CASSPGQGESPLHF
>TRBV4-3|-|TRBJ2-7|-
TGCGCCAGCAGCCAAGATGCCCTAGCCTCGTCACGGGGCTACGAGCAGTACTTC
CASSQDALASSRGYEQYF
>TRBV16|-|TRBJ2-3|-
TGTGCCAGCAGCCCCCCGGGGTCAGATACGCAGTATTTT
CASSPPGSDTQYF
>TRBV28|-|TRBJ2-1|-
TGTGCCAGCAAGGTAACAGACCACAATGAGCAGTTCTTC
CASKVTDHNEQFF
>TRBV10-3|-|TRBJ2-2|-
TGTGCCATCTGGGGCAGGACTGTCACCGGGGAGCTGTTTTTT
CAIWGRTVTGELFF
>TRBV5-1|-|TRBJ2-1|-
TGCGCCAGCAGCTGGCAAGTCGTCTCCTACAATGAGCAGTTCTTC
CASSWQVVSYNEQFF
>TRBV5-6|-|TRBJ2-7|-
TGTGCCAGCAGTCCGGGAGCCTACGAGCAGTACTTC
CASSPGAYEQYF
>TRBV19|TRBD1|TRBJ1-2|-
TGTGCCAGTAGTACCGGGACAGGGACCAACTATGGCTACACCTTC
CASSTGTGTNYGYTF
>TRBV2|-|TRBJ2-2|-
TGTGCCAGCCGGGGGGCATACACCGGGGAGCTGTTTTTT
CASRGAYTGELFF
>TRBV30|-|TRBJ1-3|-
TGTGCCTGGAGGTCGCCAAACACCATATATTTT
CAWRSPNTIYF
>TRBV27|-|TRBJ1-5|-
TGTGCCAGCAGTTTATCGACGGCACTCAATCAGCCCCAGCATTTT
CASSLSTALNQPQHF
>TRBV6-1|-|TRBJ1-1|-
TGTGCCAGCAGTGAAGAGAGTAAGGGAGGAAACACTGAAGCTTTCTTT
CASSEESKGGNTEAFF
>TRBV11-2|-|TRBJ2-7|-
TGTGCCAGCAGCCCAACGCGGGGTGGAAAATTCTCCTACGAGCAGTACTTC
CASSPTRGGKFSYEQYF
>TRBV5-1|-|TRBJ2-2|-
TGCGCCAGCAGCTTTGACCCCGCGGCAACCGGGGAGCTGTTTTTT
CASSFDPAATGELFF
>TRBV5-1|TRBD1|TRBJ2-2|-
TGCGCCAGCAGCCCAGGGGGGAACACCGGGGAGCTGTTTTTT
CASSPGGNTGELFF
>TRBV28|-|TRBJ2-7|-
TGTGCCAGCAGTTTAGTTAGAAAGGAGCAGTACTTC
CASSLVRKEQYF
>TRBV7-9|TRBD1|TRBJ2-7|-
TGTGCCAGCAGCACAGGGACAGGCGTGGACTTC
CASSTGTGVDF
>TRBV6-1|-|TRBJ2-7|-
TGTGCCAGCAGCCAGGAGGGGAACGAGCAGTACTTC
CASSQEGNEQYF
>TRBV4-1|TRBD2|TRBJ2-1|-
TGCGCCAGCAGCCGACTAGCGGGTACCTACAATGAGCAGTTCTTC
CASSRLAGTYNEQFF
>TRBV7-3|-|TRBJ2-3|-
TGTGCCAGCAGCTTAAGCGGGACCAACGCGGTAGATACGCAGTATTTT
CASSLSGTNAVDTQYF
>TRBV11-3|-|TRBJ2-7|-
TGTGCCAGCAGCCCGAACCGCCAAGGCACCGAGCAGTACTTC
CASSPNRQGTEQYF
>TRBV5-8|TRBD2|TRBJ2-5|few
TGTGCCAGCAGGCGTGGACTAGCGGGAGGAAAAGAGACCCAGTACTTC
CASRRGLAGGKETQYF
>TRBV7-9|TRBD2|TRBJ2-1|-
TGTGCCAGCAGCTTCAGCGGGGGGCTTTCAAATGAGCAGTTCTTC
CASSFSGGLSNEQFF